One and the same sample provided the 13 T cell receptor beta chains below, sequenced in a study of blood T cell repertoires in COVID-19. Assay used: immunoSEQ multiplex PCR; TCRdb lists only in-frame clones, some missing. The repertoire has roughly 90,000 clones, under 90% of them found once; the top ten carry approximately 1.6%. Sequenced input: peripheral blood. These receptors originate from a human donor with active COVID-19. The donor label of this sample is uncertain.

This clone was seen a single time. The chain couples TRBV2 to TRBJ1-6; a weak D match, TRBD1 (5 bases). Germline values: CDR1 SNHLY, CDR2 FYNNEI. V gave up 5 bases and J gave up 3 bases, with 17 bases separating them. This CDR3 has 17 residues. The CDR3 loop reads CASSPRRGVDYNSPLHF. CDR3 DNA: TGTGCCAGCAGTCCCCGACGGGGGGTAGACTATAATTCACCCCTCCACTTT.

J is TRBJ2-2 and V is TRBV5-1; 8 nucleotides match TRBD2. Unmatched junction bases numbered 3, after V lost 4 bases and J lost 1 base. The CDR3 extends over 15 amino acids. Germline V gives CDR1 SGHRS, CDR2 YFSETQ. This CDR3 is CASSRLAGNTGELFF. In DNA, the CDR3 is TGCGCCAGCAGCCGTCTAGCGGGGAACACCGGGGAGCTGTTTTTT.

The DNA for the CDR3 is TGCAGTGCTAGTTCCGGCAGGGGGCGTCCCAATAATTCACCCCTCCACTTT. Amino acid sequence: CSASSGRGRPNNSPLHF. J is TRBJ1-6 and V is TRBV20-1; 8 positions match TRBD1. J lost 5 bases, V lost 3 bases, and 12 bases had no gene match. The CDR3 extends over 17 amino acids. Germline V gene data show CDR1 as DFQATT and CDR2 as SNEGSKA (reference sequence).

In its sample, this clone was seen a few times. This rearrangement joins TRBV3-1 (or the pseudogene TRBV3-2) to TRBJ2-2, with D possibly matching TRBD1 (5 bases). CDR3 length equals 16 residues. The germline V and J ends were trimmed by 4 bases and 4 bases, with 16 bases remaining between them. Germline CDR1 reads LGHDT; CDR2 reads YNNKEL (reference sequence). The CDR3 DNA reads TGTGCCAGCAGCCTCATACAGGTACTCGGCACCGGGGAGCTGTTTTTT. Translating gives CASSLIQVLGTGELFF.

The chain joins TRBV7-9 to TRBJ1-1; 7 bases fit TRBD1. The CDR3 is 15 amino acids. V trimming: 5 bases; J trimming: 4 bases; junction bases outside the gene matches: 10. Per germline, CDR1 SEHNR and CDR2 FQNEAQ (reference sequence). CDR3 DNA sequence: TGTGCCAGCAGCCTAGAAGGGGGCGCCTCCACTGAAGCTTTCTTT. Protein: CASSLEGGASTEAFF.

This chain links TRBV6-2 or TRBV6-3 with TRBJ2-3; D call uncertain. This CDR3 has 15 amino acids. Trimming removed 0 bases at V and 3 bases at J, with 10 bases between. CDR1 and CDR2 (germline): MNHEY, SVGEGT. The CDR3 here is CASSYSSRYTDTQYF. The DNA for the CDR3 is TGTGCCAGCAGTTACTCGTCGCGGTATACAGATACGCAGTATTTT.

The chain joins TRBV3-1 (or the pseudogene TRBV3-2) to TRBJ1-2, with D possibly matching TRBD1 (5 bases). Germline V gene sequence: CDR1 LGHDT, CDR2 YNNKEL (reference sequence). This CDR3 contains 13 residues. Between the trimmed V and J ends, which lost 1 base and 4 bases, there was a span of 7 bases. The CDR3 coding sequence is TGTGCCAGCAGCCAAGCAGGGTCCTATGGCTACACCTTC. This codes for CASSQAGSYGYTF.

The V and J genes are TRBV5-6 and TRBJ2-7; the D is unclear. The V end lost 5 bases, the J end lost 7 bases, and 19 bases lay between the germline ends. This CDR3 spans 14 amino acids. The germline gives CDR1 SGHDT, CDR2 YYEEEE. The CDR3 coding sequence is TGTGCCAGCAGGATACAAGCTGCCCACGGGGAGCAGTACTTC. The encoded protein is CASRIQAAHGEQYF.

CDR3 DNA sequence: TGCAGCGCCCGGACAGACAAAAGCTCTGGAAACACCATATATTTT. Translated: CSARTDKSSGNTIYF. The chain has TRBV29-1 and TRBJ1-3, with D perhaps matching TRBD1 (6 bases). Germline values: CDR1 SQVTM, CDR2 ANQGSEA. V dropped 7 bases and J dropped 0 bases, with 16 bases sitting between them. The CDR3 has 15 residues.

The V gene is TRBV5-1, the J gene TRBJ1-1; D may be TRBD1 (5 bases). Germline CDR1 SGHRS, CDR2 YFSETQ. This CDR3 has 14 residues. V lost 2 bases and J 5 bases, leaving 13 bases between the germline ends. The CDR3 region has the DNA TGCGCCAGCAGCTTAGGGTCAGGGAAAACTGAAGCTTTCTTT. Translated: CASSLGSGKTEAFF.

This clone has a handful of counts. V and J are TRBV7-8 and TRBJ1-2; D gene unclear. Germline assignment: CDR1 SGHVS and CDR2 FQNEAQ. Between the trimmed V and J ends, which lost 5 bases and 8 bases, there was a span of 12 bases. The CDR3 loop spans 12 amino acids. The CDR3 here is CASSHGSEGYTF. The CDR3, as DNA: TGTGCCAGCAGCCACGGGAGTGAGGGCTACACCTTC.

DNA of the CDR3: TGTGCCAGCAGCTTTCTGGCAGGGGGCGGCTATGGCTACACCTTC. Its protein is CASSFLAGGGYGYTF. The chain uses TRBV7-2 and TRBJ1-2; 8 bases agree with TRBD1. J was trimmed by 4 bases and V by 3 bases; bases with no gene match: 7. This CDR3 has 15 residues. Germline V gene data show CDR1 as SGHTA and CDR2 as FQGNSA.

The gene calls are TRBV7-7 and TRBJ2-7, with D unresolved. The V end lost 1 base, the J end lost 0 bases, and 7 bases lay between the germline ends. The CDR3 has 14 amino acids. Germline values: CDR1 SSHAT, CDR2 FNYEAQ (reference sequence). The CDR3 sequence is CASSLGRSSYEQYF. DNA of the CDR3: TGTGCCAGCAGCTTAGGTCGCAGCTCCTACGAGCAGTACTTC.